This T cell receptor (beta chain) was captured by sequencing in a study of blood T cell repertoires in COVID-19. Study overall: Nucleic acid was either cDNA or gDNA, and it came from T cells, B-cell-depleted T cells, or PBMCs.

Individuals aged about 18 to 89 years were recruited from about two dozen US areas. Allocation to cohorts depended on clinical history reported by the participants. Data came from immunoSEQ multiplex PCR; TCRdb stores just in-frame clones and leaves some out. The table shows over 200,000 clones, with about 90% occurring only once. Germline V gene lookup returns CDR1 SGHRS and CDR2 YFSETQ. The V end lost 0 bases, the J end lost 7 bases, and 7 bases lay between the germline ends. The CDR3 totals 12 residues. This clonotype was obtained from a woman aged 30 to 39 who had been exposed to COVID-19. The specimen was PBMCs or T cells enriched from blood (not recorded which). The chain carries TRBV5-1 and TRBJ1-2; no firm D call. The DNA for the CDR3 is TGCGCCAGCAGCTTGGCGTTCTCTGGCTACACCTTC. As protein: CASSLAFSGYTF. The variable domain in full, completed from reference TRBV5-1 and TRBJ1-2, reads KAGVTQTPRYLIKTRGQQVTLSCSPISGHRSVSWYQQTPGQGLQFLFEYFSETQRNKGNFPGRFSGRQFSNSRSEMNVSTLELGDSALYLCASSLAFSGYTFGSGTRLTVV.